This T cell receptor beta chain is drawn from a study of PD-1 blockade in classical Hodgkin lymphoma. Each patient relapsed following autologous stem cell transplantation, and prior brentuximab vedotin exposure differed. Complete response, partial response or progressive disease made up the best responses. Libraries were prepared by immunoSEQ multiplex PCR; TCRdb keeps only in-frame clonotypes and omits some of them. The repertoire holds some 63,000 clones, roughly nine tenths seen once, with over 9.5% in the top ten. With 1 base clipped from V and 2 bases from J, the junction kept 12 bases outside the gene matches. The CDR3 spans 19 residues. Germline values: CDR1 MNHNS, CDR2 SASEGT.

This chain links TRBV6-1 with TRBJ2-1; 9 nucleotides agree with TRBD2. Material: peripheral blood mononuclear cells (PBMCs), obtained at baseline. The source of this sequence is a human donor with classical Hodgkin lymphoma. The CDR3 spells CASSEVLAGNKRAYNEQFF. DNA for the CDR3: TGTGCCAGCAGTGAAGTTCTAGCGGGAAATAAAAGGGCCTACAATGAGCAGTTCTTC.